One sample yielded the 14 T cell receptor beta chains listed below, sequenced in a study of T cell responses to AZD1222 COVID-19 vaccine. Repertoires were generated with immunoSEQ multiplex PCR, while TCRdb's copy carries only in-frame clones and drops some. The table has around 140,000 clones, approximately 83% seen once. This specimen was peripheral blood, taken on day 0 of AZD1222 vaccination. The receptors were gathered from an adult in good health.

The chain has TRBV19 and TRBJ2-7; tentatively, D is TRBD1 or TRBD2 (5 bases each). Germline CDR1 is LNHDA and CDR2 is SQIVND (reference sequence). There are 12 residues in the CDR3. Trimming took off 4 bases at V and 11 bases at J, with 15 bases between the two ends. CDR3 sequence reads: CASSTSGPSKYF. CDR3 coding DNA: TGTGCCAGTAGTACTTCGGGACCTTCAAAGTACTTC.

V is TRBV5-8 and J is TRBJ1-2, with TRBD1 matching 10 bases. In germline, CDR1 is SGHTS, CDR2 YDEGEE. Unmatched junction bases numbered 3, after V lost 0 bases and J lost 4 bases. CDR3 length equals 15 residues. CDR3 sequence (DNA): TGTGCCAGCAGCTTGGGGGACAGGGGACCCTATGGCTACACCTTC. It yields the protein CASSLGDRGPYGYTF.

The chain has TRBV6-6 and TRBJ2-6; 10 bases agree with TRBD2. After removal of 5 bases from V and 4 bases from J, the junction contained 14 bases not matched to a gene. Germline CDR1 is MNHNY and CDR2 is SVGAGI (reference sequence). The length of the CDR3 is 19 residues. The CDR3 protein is CASSPLGLAGVRGANVLTF. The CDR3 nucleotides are TGTGCCAGCAGTCCCCTAGGGCTAGCGGGAGTAAGGGGGGCCAACGTCCTGACTTTC.

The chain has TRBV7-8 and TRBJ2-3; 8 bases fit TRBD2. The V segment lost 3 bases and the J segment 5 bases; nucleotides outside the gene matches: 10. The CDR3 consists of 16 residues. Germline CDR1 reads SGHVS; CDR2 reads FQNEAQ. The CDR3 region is CASSLWTSRVRDTQYF. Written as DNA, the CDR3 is TGTGCCAGCAGCTTGTGGACTAGCCGGGTGCGAGATACGCAGTATTTT.

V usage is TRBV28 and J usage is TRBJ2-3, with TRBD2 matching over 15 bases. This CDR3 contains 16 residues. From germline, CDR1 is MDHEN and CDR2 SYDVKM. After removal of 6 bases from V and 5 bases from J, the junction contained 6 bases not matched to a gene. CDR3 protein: CASRLSGLAGGDTQYF. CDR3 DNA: TGTGCCAGCAGACTATCGGGACTAGCGGGAGGAGATACGCAGTATTTT.

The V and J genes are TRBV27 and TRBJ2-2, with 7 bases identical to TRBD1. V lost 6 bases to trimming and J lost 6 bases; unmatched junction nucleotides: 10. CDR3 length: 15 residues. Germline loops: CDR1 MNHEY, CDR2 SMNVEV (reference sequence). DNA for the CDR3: TGTGCCAGCAGGCCCCAGCCGCAGGGGGCCGGGGAGCTGTTTTTT. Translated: CASRPQPQGAGELFF.

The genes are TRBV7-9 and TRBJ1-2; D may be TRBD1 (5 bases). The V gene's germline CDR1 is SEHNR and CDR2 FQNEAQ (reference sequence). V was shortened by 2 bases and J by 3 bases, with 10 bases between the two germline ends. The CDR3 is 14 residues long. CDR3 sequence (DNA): TGTGCCAGCAGCTTACCCCAGGGCTACTATGGCTACACCTTC. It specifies CASSLPQGYYGYTF. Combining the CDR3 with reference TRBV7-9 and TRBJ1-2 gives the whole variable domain DTGVSQNPRHKITKRGQNVTFRCDPISEHNRLYWYRQTLGQGPEFLTYFQNEAQLEKSRLLSDRFSAERPKGSFSTLEIQRTEQGDSAMYLCASSLPQGYYGYTFGSGTRLTVV.

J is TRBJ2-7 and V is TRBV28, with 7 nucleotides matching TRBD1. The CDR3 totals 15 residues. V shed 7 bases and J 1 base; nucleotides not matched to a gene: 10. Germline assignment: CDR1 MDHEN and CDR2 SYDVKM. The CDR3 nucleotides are TGTGCCAGCACTCCGACCGGGACAGAATCCTACGAGCAGTACTTC. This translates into CASTPTGTESYEQYF. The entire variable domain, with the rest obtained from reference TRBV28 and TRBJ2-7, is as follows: DVKVTQSSRYLVKRTGEKVFLECVQDMDHENMFWYRQDPGLGLRLIYFSYDVKMKEKGDIPEGYSVSREKKERFSLILESASTNQTSMYLCASTPTGTESYEQYFGPGTRLTVT.

In DNA, the CDR3 is TGTGCCAGCATCAATCCAGCCGGGAACACTGAAGCTTTCTTT. Translation gives CASINPAGNTEAFF. The chain links TRBV6-5 to TRBJ1-1; D remains ambiguous. Germline V CDR1 and CDR2: MNHEY, SVGAGI. The V end was cut by 7 bases, the J end by 1 base, with 13 bases between. There are 14 residues in the CDR3.

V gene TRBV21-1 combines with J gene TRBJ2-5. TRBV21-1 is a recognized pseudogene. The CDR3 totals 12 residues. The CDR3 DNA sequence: TGTGCCAGCGGACGACGATTAGAGACCCAGTACTTC. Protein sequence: CASGRRLETQYF.

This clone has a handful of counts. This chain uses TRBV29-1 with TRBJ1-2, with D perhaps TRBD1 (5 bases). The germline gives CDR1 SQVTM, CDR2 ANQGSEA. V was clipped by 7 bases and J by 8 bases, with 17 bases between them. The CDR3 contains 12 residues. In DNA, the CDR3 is TGCAGCGCCGGGGCCGGGGCGAGCGGCTACACCTTC. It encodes CSAGAGASGYTF.

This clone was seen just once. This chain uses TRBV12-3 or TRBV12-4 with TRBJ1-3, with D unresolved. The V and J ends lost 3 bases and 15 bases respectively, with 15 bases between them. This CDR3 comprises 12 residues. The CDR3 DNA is TGTGCCAGCAGTTTTCAGGTCGGTGCTAGATATTTT. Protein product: CASSFQVGARYF.

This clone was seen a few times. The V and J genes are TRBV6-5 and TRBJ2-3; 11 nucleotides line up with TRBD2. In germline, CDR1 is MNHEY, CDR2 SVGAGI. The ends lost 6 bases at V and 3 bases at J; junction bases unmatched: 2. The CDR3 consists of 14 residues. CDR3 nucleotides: TGTGCCAGCAGAAGACTAGCGGGAACAGATACGCAGTATTTT. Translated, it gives CASRRLAGTDTQYF.

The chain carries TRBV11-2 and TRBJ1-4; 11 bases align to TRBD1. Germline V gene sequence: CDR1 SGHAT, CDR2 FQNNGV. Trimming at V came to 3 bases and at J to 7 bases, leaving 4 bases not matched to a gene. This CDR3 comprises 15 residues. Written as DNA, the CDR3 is TGTGCCAGCAGCTTTACGGGACAGGGGGTTGAAAAACTGTTTTTT. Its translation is CASSFTGQGVEKLFF.